The 24 T cell receptor beta chains below were found in one sample sequenced in a study of OX40 agonist ivuxolimab in advanced cancers. The library was obtained by the immunoSEQ multiplex PCR assay. TCRdb mirrors the immuneACCESS table, restricted to in-frame sequences. Some clones are absent from its copies; in checked studies, under half trace to an unresolved V gene, and the reason for the others is unknown. This sample gives tens of thousands of clones in total; roughly 92% of them show up just once. The top ten clones comprise approximately 0.45% of the sample. The source material was CD4+ or CD8+ T cells sorted from blood, sampled in a trial of the OX40 agonist ivuxolimab. All receptors derive from an adult with an advanced solid tumor such as melanoma, head and neck, liver or kidney cancer.

The V and J genes are TRBV21-1 and TRBJ2-2; the table's TRBD2 call for D was not verified on the DNA. TRBV21-1 is a recognized pseudogene. The CDR3 is 17 amino acids. CDR3 DNA: TGTGCCAGCAGCAAACCGGGCGGGAGGAGAGGTACCGGGGAGCTGTTTTTT. Protein product: CASSKPGGRRGTGELFF.

The chain joins TRBV6-5 to TRBJ2-3; 9 positions match TRBD2. The CDR3 has 12 residues. Germline-derived CDR1 and CDR2 are MNHEY and SVGAGI. The V and J ends lost 7 bases and 9 bases, in that order; junction bases with no gene match: 5. The CDR3 loop reads CASMTSGETQYF. CDR3 nucleotide sequence: TGTGCCAGCATGACTAGCGGTGAGACGCAGTATTTT.

In DNA form, the CDR3 reads TGTGCCAGCAGCGTGGGAGCCACCGGGGAGCTGTTTTTT. This encodes CASSVGATGELFF. The rearrangement joins TRBV9 to TRBJ2-2, with D perhaps TRBD2 (5 bases). V lost 2 bases to trimming and J lost 4 bases, with 6 bases between them. This CDR3 spans 13 amino acids. Looked up from germline, CDR1 is SGDLS and CDR2 is YYNGEE.

This chain uses TRBV19 with TRBJ2-5, with 9 bases identical to TRBD1. This CDR3 has 16 residues. In germline, CDR1 is LNHDA, CDR2 SQIVND (reference sequence). After removal of 6 bases from V and 3 bases from J, the junction contained 11 bases not matched to a gene. The CDR3: CASSPGSTGGEETQYF. The CDR3 nucleotides read TGTGCCAGTAGCCCAGGTTCGACAGGGGGAGAAGAGACCCAGTACTTC.

This chain links TRBV5-1 with TRBJ1-5; TRBD1 might be the D (5 bases). V lost 0 bases and J 0 bases, leaving 7 bases between the germline ends. The CDR3 extends over 15 amino acids. The germline gives CDR1 SGHRS, CDR2 YFSETQ. For the CDR3, the DNA is TGCGCCAGCAGCTTGGGGACAACTAGCAATCAGCCCCAGCATTTT. Amino acids: CASSLGTTSNQPQHF.

The rearrangement uses TRBV18 and TRBJ1-1; 7 bases fit TRBD1. The germline V gene encodes CDR1 KGHSH and CDR2 LQKENI. There are 18 residues in the CDR3. Unmatched junction bases numbered 11, after V lost 0 bases and J lost 1 base. CDR3 region: CASSPPDGTAFSNTEAFF. The CDR3 region has the DNA TGTGCCAGCTCACCACCGGACGGGACAGCCTTCTCGAACACTGAAGCTTTCTTT.

This chain connects TRBV18 to TRBJ2-7, with D possibly matching TRBD2 (5 bases). CDR1 KGHSH and CDR2 LQKENI come from the germline V gene. The CDR3 is 14 residues long. V was shortened by 1 base and J by 3 bases, with 10 bases between the two germline ends. CDR3: CASSPQRRDYEQYF. For the CDR3, the DNA is TGTGCCAGCTCACCACAAAGACGGGACTACGAGCAGTACTTC.

The chain joins TRBV2 to TRBJ2-1; 8 positions match TRBD1. CDR1 and CDR2 (germline): SNHLY, FYNNEI. V lost 8 bases, J lost 4 bases, and 4 bases stayed unmatched. This CDR3 comprises 13 residues. The CDR3 nucleotides read TGTGCCAGCGGACAGGGCATGTACAATGAGCAGTTCTTC. This sequence encodes CASGQGMYNEQFF. Drawing the rest from reference TRBV2 and TRBJ2-1, the complete variable domain is EPEVTQTPSHQVTQMGQEVILRCVPISNHLYFYWYRQILGQKVEFLVSFYNNEISEKSEIFDDQFSVERPDGSNFTLKIRSTKLEDSAMYFCASGQGMYNEQFFGPGTRLTVL.

This sequence joins TRBV18 and TRBJ1-4, with TRBD1 matching over 12 bases. The CDR3 contains 17 residues. Germline lookup yields CDR1 KGHSH and CDR2 LQKENI. Trimming at V came to 1 base and at J to 10 bases, leaving 10 bases not matched to a gene. CDR3 loop: CASSPQSGTGGFGKLFF. CDR3 coding DNA: TGTGCCAGCTCACCACAATCTGGGACAGGGGGCTTCGGAAAACTGTTTTTT.

V and J are TRBV30 and TRBJ1-5; D might be TRBD1 (5 bases). CDR3 length: 15 amino acids. Germline-derived CDR1 and CDR2 are GTSNPN and SVGIG (reference sequence). Trimming removed 0 bases at V and 11 bases at J, with 20 bases between. The CDR3 loop is CAWSVGGTGPSTQHF. The CDR3 bases are TGTGCCTGGAGTGTGGGCGGGACCGGACCCTCGACCCAGCATTTT.

The V gene is TRBV6-6, the J gene TRBJ2-2; no reliable D call. Germline V gene data show CDR1 as MNHNY and CDR2 as SVGAGI (reference sequence). The length of the CDR3 is 12 residues. Between the trimmed V and J ends, which lost 8 bases and 4 bases, there was a span of 8 bases. The CDR3 loop is CASGGVTGELFF. In DNA, the CDR3 is TGTGCCAGCGGTGGGGTCACCGGGGAGCTGTTTTTT.

The gene calls are TRBV4-3 and TRBJ2-3, with D possibly being TRBD2 (6 bases). The V end was cut by 0 bases, the J end by 0 bases, with 22 bases between. Germline CDR1 reads LGHNA; CDR2 reads YSLEER. The CDR3 is made up of 20 amino acids. The CDR3 nucleotides read TGCGCCAGCAGCCAAGATTGGCTAGCGCCGATGAGTACTAGCACAGATACGCAGTATTTT. Translated: CASSQDWLAPMSTSTDTQYF.

The V gene is TRBV18, the J gene TRBJ2-7; maybe TRBD1 (5 bases). CDR1 is KGHSH and CDR2 is LQKENI in the germline V gene. This CDR3 contains 14 residues. Trimming stripped 2 bases from V and 5 bases from J, with 13 bases between. CDR3 region: CASSPGQGLNEQYF. Here the CDR3 DNA reads TGTGCCAGCTCACCAGGGCAGGGCTTAAACGAGCAGTACTTC.

The J gene is TRBJ1-2, the V gene TRBV7-2; D is possibly TRBD1 (5 bases). The CDR3 runs 16 residues. Trimming shortened V by 1 base and J by 4 bases, and 16 bases separated the two germline ends. CDR1 is SGHTA and CDR2 is FQGNSA in the germline V gene. The CDR3 DNA reads TGTGCCAGCAGCTTAGGGCCTGCAGGGATTCGCTATGGCTACACCTTC. This encodes CASSLGPAGIRYGYTF. The whole variable domain, filled in from reference TRBV7-2 and TRBJ1-2, reads GAGVSQSPSNKVTEKGKDVELRCDPISGHTALYWYRQSLGQGLEFLIYFQGNSAPDKSGLPSDRFSAERTGGSVSTLTIQRTQQEDSAVYLCASSLGPAGIRYGYTFGSGTRLTVV.

This rearrangement joins TRBV21-1 to TRBJ2-7; the D call of TRBD1 is as the table states it, not checked on the DNA. TRBV21-1 represents a pseudogene. This CDR3 comprises 14 residues. The CDR3 here is CASSNWARLYEQYF. The DNA of the CDR3 is TGTGCCAGCAGCAATTGGGCCCGGCTCTACGAGCAGTACTTC.

This clone was counted once. This chain connects TRBV5-1 to TRBJ2-2; D tentatively fits TRBD1 or TRBD2 (6 bases each). Germline CDR1 SGHRS, CDR2 YFSETQ. V was cut by 6 bases and J by 5 bases, with 29 bases left in between. This CDR3 spans 19 amino acids. CDR3 residues: CASTLVGAGTFQFTGELFF. For the CDR3, the DNA is TGCGCCAGCACGTTGGTGGGGGCCGGGACTTTCCAATTTACCGGGGAGCTGTTTTTT. The full variable domain, its missing parts supplied by reference TRBV5-1 and TRBJ2-2, is KAGVTQTPRYLIKTRGQQVTLSCSPISGHRSVSWYQQTPGQGLQFLFEYFSETQRNKGNFPGRFSGRQFSNSRSEMNVSTLELGDSALYLCASTLVGAGTFQFTGELFFGEGSRLTVL.

CDR3 protein: CSVVRSSGGAGELFF. CDR3 in DNA: TGCAGCGTTGTAAGGTCTAGCGGCGGAGCCGGGGAGCTGTTTTTT. The chain links TRBV29-1 to TRBJ2-2; 7 bases agree with TRBD2. The CDR3 is 15 residues long. Germline V gene sequence: CDR1 SQVTM, CDR2 ANQGSEA. The ends lost 4 bases at V and 6 bases at J; junction bases unmatched: 11.

Only one count was recorded for this clone. This chain uses TRBV18 with TRBJ2-1; D may be TRBD2 (6 bases). The CDR3 loop spans 14 amino acids. Germline V gives CDR1 KGHSH, CDR2 LQKENI. Trimming cost V 3 bases and J 8 bases, with 14 bases left between them. This chain's CDR3 is CASSPGLGGDEQFF. The CDR3, as DNA: TGTGCCAGCTCACCGGGACTGGGCGGGGATGAGCAGTTCTTC.

This clone was picked up one time. The chain uses TRBV15 and TRBJ1-1; D not certain. Germline CDR1 LNHNV, CDR2 YYDKDF (reference sequence). The CDR3 sequence is 14 residues long. V was cut by 2 bases and J by 1 base, with 8 bases left in between. CDR3 sequence: CATSRFSANTEAFF. CDR3 coding DNA: TGTGCCACCAGCAGATTTTCGGCGAACACTGAAGCTTTCTTT.

V and J are TRBV19 and TRBJ1-1; D may be TRBD1 (5 bases). The CDR3 totals 15 residues. The V end lost 5 bases, the J end lost 0 bases, and 13 bases lay between the germline ends. Germline V lookup: CDR1 LNHDA, CDR2 SQIVND (reference sequence). The CDR3 region is CASSPTRDLNTEAFF. The CDR3 bases are TGTGCCAGTAGTCCCACCCGGGACTTGAACACTGAAGCTTTCTTT. The variable domain in full, with the rest retrieved from reference TRBV19 and TRBJ1-1, is DGGITQSPKYLFRKEGQNVTLSCEQNLNHDAMYWYRQDPGQGLRLIYYSQIVNDFQKGDIAEGYSVSREKKESFPLTVTSAQKNPTAFYLCASSPTRDLNTEAFFGQGTRLTVV.

The rearrangement joins TRBV5-8 to TRBJ1-1, with TRBD1 as a possible D gene (6 bases). Trimming took 4 bases from V and 4 from J, leaving 14 bases between them. The CDR3 extends over 14 amino acids. Germline CDR1 SGHTS, CDR2 YDEGEE. The CDR3 loop reads CASSAQQGITEAFF. In DNA form, the CDR3 reads TGTGCCAGCAGCGCACAACAGGGAATCACTGAAGCTTTCTTT. The whole variable domain, remainder taken from reference TRBV5-8 and TRBJ1-1, is EAGVTQSPTHLIKTRGQQATLRCSPISGHTSVYWYQQALGLGLQFLLWYDEGEERNRGNFPPRFSGRQFPNYSSELNVNALELEDSALYLCASSAQQGITEAFFGQGTRLTVV.

This sequence joins TRBV9 and TRBJ2-3; 9 bases line up with TRBD2. The CDR3 runs 15 residues. The germline gives CDR1 SGDLS, CDR2 YYNGEE. V trimming: 2 bases; J trimming: 3 bases; junction bases outside the gene matches: 4. DNA for the CDR3: TGTGCCAGCAGCGTTAGCGGGAGTTCAACAGATACGCAGTATTTT. It translates to CASSVSGSSTDTQYF.

The chain carries TRBV12-5 and TRBJ2-5; TRBD2 matches 9 bases. The germline CDR1 and CDR2 sequences are LGHNT and FRNRAP. The CDR3 has 15 amino acids. With 1 base clipped from V and 5 bases from J, the junction kept 5 bases outside the gene matches. For the CDR3, the DNA is TGTGCTAGTGGTTTGGGCGGGACTAGCAGGGAGACCCAGTACTTC. Its protein is CASGLGGTSRETQYF.

This clone was detected only a few times. V usage is TRBV2 and J usage is TRBJ2-5; D gene uncertain. The CDR3 runs to 16 residues. Germline-derived CDR1 and CDR2 are SNHLY and FYNNEI. V was cut by 0 bases and J by 2 bases, with 13 bases left in between. CDR3 DNA: TGTGCCAGCAGTGAAGCGCTTTTCGGGCAACAAGAGACCCAGTACTTC. Amino acids: CASSEALFGQQETQYF.